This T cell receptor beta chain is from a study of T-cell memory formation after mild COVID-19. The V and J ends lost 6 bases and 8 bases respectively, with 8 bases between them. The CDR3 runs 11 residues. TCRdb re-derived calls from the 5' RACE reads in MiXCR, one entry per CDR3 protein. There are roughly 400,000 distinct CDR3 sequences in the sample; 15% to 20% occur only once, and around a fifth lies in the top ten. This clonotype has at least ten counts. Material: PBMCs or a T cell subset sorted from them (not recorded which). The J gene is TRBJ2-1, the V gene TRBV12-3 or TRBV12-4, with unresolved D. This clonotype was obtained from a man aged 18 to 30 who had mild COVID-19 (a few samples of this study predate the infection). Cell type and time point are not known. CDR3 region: CASSRGDEQFF. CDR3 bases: TGTGCCAGCAGCCGTGGGGATGAGCAGTTCTTC.